This entry is about one T cell receptor beta chain. This sample was taken from a study of cytomegalovirus exposure and HLA in healthy donors. Study in general: Both the roughly 120 validation repertoires and the roughly 700 first-cohort repertoires used the same platform, as reported by a later analysis.

Generated by immunoSEQ multiplex PCR, the TCRdb table keeps only in-frame clones and is missing some. The sample yields hundreds of thousands of clones, roughly 88% seen once. Trimming removed 0 bases from V and 3 bases from J; junction bases left unmatched: 7. This CDR3 has 16 residues. Germline lookup yields CDR1 MNHEY and CDR2 SMNVEV (reference sequence). Sequenced: PBMCs. This chain uses TRBV27 with TRBJ2-7; 8 bases align to TRBD1. The sequence was obtained from a woman between 18 and 30 years old in good health and CMV-seronegative. The CDR3: CASSLSGQVTLYEQYF. CDR3 nucleotides: TGTGCCAGCAGTTTATCGGGACAGGTTACACTCTACGAGCAGTACTTC.